One and the same sample provided the 23 T cell receptor beta chains below, sequenced in a study of control samples from healthy donors and cancer patients. Repertoires were generated with immunoSEQ multiplex PCR, while TCRdb's copy carries only in-frame clones and drops some. The data hold around 200,000 clones, with approximately 92% observed a single time. The sample consisted of blood. These receptors were obtained from a man between 18 and 35 years old in good health.

The rearrangement uses TRBV9 and TRBJ2-3; tentatively, D is TRBD2 (6 bases). The germline V gene has CDR1 SGDLS and CDR2 YYNGEE. The CDR3 has 16 amino acids. The V end was cut by 0 bases, the J end by 0 bases, with 11 bases between. Here the CDR3 reads CASSVGVSGSTDTQYF. Written as DNA, the CDR3 is TGTGCCAGCAGCGTAGGGGTTAGCGGAAGCACAGATACGCAGTATTTT.

This sequence joins TRBV30 and TRBJ1-1, with D maybe TRBD1 (5 bases). The germline V gene encodes CDR1 GTSNPN and CDR2 SVGIG (reference sequence). The V and J ends lost 4 bases and 1 base respectively, with 19 bases between them. This CDR3 has 16 amino acids. The CDR3 loop reads CAWTPGTWGENTEAFF. The DNA for the CDR3 is TGTGCCTGGACGCCTGGGACCTGGGGGGAGAACACTGAAGCTTTCTTT.

Comment on this clone: The sample holds other DNA sequences that translate to the same CDR3. J is TRBJ2-3 and V is TRBV30, with D unresolved. This CDR3 contains 12 residues. V dropped 2 bases and J dropped 2 bases, with 5 bases sitting between them. CDR1 is GTSNPN and CDR2 is SVGIG in the germline V gene (reference sequence). The CDR3 region has the DNA TGTGCCTGGAGTTATCTCACAGATACGCAGTATTTT. Encoded protein: CAWSYLTDTQYF.

The chain employs TRBV27 and TRBJ1-4, with 7 bases matching TRBD1. This CDR3 contains 17 residues. Per germline, CDR1 MNHEY and CDR2 SMNVEV (reference sequence). The V and J ends lost 1 base and 0 bases, in that order; junction bases with no gene match: 5. The CDR3 region is CASSLWDRSATNEKLFF. The CDR3 nucleotides read TGTGCCAGCAGTTTATGGGACAGATCCGCAACTAATGAAAAACTGTTTTTT.

This sequence joins TRBV6-5 and TRBJ1-6; perhaps TRBD1 as D (6 bases). CDR3 size: 15 residues. V was pared by 7 bases and J by 7 bases, with 17 bases between. From germline, CDR1 is MNHEY and CDR2 SVGAGI. The chain's CDR3 is CASTEQGLGNSPLHF. DNA of the CDR3: TGTGCCAGCACCGAACAGGGTCTGGGCAATTCACCCCTCCACTTT.

V is TRBV6-1 and J is TRBJ1-5, with D perhaps TRBD1 (6 bases). The V end was cut by 4 bases, the J end by 3 bases, with 22 bases between. This CDR3 is 18 amino acids long. CDR1 is MNHNS, CDR2 SASEGT, per germline. CDR3 nucleotide sequence: TGTGCCAGCAGTGTTTGGCGACAGGAACCCTCACTCAATCAGCCCCAGCATTTT. This sequence encodes CASSVWRQEPSLNQPQHF.

The rearrangement uses TRBV6-5 and TRBJ1-4, with D hard to call. Trimming pared 5 bases from V and 11 bases from J, leaving 18 bases between. Per germline, CDR1 MNHEY and CDR2 SVGAGI. CDR3 size: 14 residues. CDR3 residues: CASSLELSGGKLFF. CDR3 bases: TGTGCCAGCAGTCTAGAGTTATCCGGTGGGAAACTGTTTTTT.

Here the CDR3 DNA reads TGTGCCATCGGGGACAGGGGTCTTATATATGAGCAGTTCTTC. It yields the protein CAIGDRGLIYEQFF. V usage is TRBV10-3 and J usage is TRBJ2-1, with 10 bases identical to TRBD1. Per germline, CDR1 ENHRY and CDR2 SYGVKD. CDR3 size: 14 residues. V trimming: 8 bases; J trimming: 8 bases; junction bases outside the gene matches: 9.

The rearrangement joins TRBV5-1 to TRBJ1-2, with D maybe TRBD1 (6 bases). Germline CDR1 and CDR2: SGHRS and YFSETQ. V lost 0 bases and J 4 bases, leaving 10 bases between the germline ends. The CDR3 covers 14 residues. CDR3 nucleotide sequence: TGCGCCAGCAGCTTGGAAGGGGGGAGCTATGGCTACACCTTC. Translation: CASSLEGGSYGYTF.

With respect to this clone: At the DNA level, this CDR3 is encoded by other sequences in the same sample as well. The V call is TRBV18, the J call TRBJ1-1; possible D gene TRBD1, 6 bases. Between the trimmed V and J ends, which lost 4 bases and 0 bases, there was a span of 9 bases. This CDR3 has 14 amino acids. Germline assignment: CDR1 KGHSH and CDR2 LQKENI. CDR3 sequence reads: CASSLGQMNTEAFF. The CDR3 DNA is TGTGCCAGCTCACTAGGACAGATGAACACTGAAGCTTTCTTT.

The chain links TRBV10-2 to TRBJ2-5, with 7 nucleotides matching TRBD1. Unmatched junction bases numbered 3, after V lost 6 bases and J lost 2 bases. This CDR3 is 13 amino acids long. In germline, CDR1 is WSHSY, CDR2 SAAADI. The CDR3 is CASRRDRQETQYF. CDR3 DNA sequence: TGCGCCAGCAGACGGGACAGACAAGAGACCCAGTACTTC.

The genes are TRBV27 and TRBJ2-7; tentatively, D is TRBD2 (5 bases). CDR1 and CDR2 from the germline V gene are MNHEY and SMNVEV (reference sequence). Deletions cut 6 bases from V and 2 bases from J, with 11 bases between. The CDR3 extends over 13 amino acids. As DNA, the CDR3 is TGTGCCAGCAGCCCGGTTAGCGCCTACGAGCAGTACTTC. Its protein product is CASSPVSAYEQYF.

V gene TRBV3-1 (or the pseudogene TRBV3-2) combines with J gene TRBJ2-5, with TRBD2 matching over 11 bases. After removal of 3 bases from V and 5 bases from J, the junction contained 2 bases not matched to a gene. CDR1 is LGHDT and CDR2 is YNNKEL in the germline V gene (reference sequence). This CDR3 spans 14 amino acids. The CDR3 DNA is TGTGCCAGCAGCCATCGGACTAGCGGGGAGACCCAGTACTTC. Residues: CASSHRTSGETQYF.

V and J are TRBV20-1 and TRBJ2-3; D is undetermined. From germline, CDR1 is DFQATT and CDR2 SNEGSKA (reference sequence). This CDR3 spans 11 amino acids. Between the trimmed V and J ends, which lost 5 bases and 6 bases, there was a span of 9 bases. The CDR3 DNA sequence: TGCAGTGCTGTAACTTCGGATACGCAGTATTTT. Its translation: CSAVTSDTQYF.

This clone appeared once. The rearrangement links TRBV18 to TRBJ2-5; D is possibly TRBD1 (6 bases). Trimming left V 6 bases short and J 2 bases short, with 16 bases between. The CDR3 consists of 15 residues. CDR1 is KGHSH, CDR2 LQKENI, per germline. CDR3 amino acids: CASSSRRTEQETQYF. The CDR3 DNA sequence: TGTGCCAGCTCTTCGCGAAGGACAGAGCAAGAGACCCAGTACTTC.

This chain joins TRBV18 and TRBJ2-1; 15 bases agree with TRBD2. This CDR3 spans 17 amino acids. Per the germline V gene, CDR1 is KGHSH and CDR2 is LQKENI. The junction had 7 bases not matched to a gene; V was cut back by 2 bases and J by 8 bases. The CDR3 protein is CASSPWTSGGARDEQFF. CDR3 coding DNA: TGTGCCAGCTCACCATGGACTAGCGGGGGGGCTCGGGATGAGCAGTTCTTC.

This clone was detected once. The chain combines TRBV5-1 with TRBJ2-3, with a tentative D call TRBD2 (6 bases). The germline V and J ends were trimmed by 3 bases and 0 bases, with 8 bases remaining between them. This CDR3 contains 14 residues. Looked up from germline, CDR1 is SGHRS and CDR2 is YFSETQ. The DNA for the CDR3 is TGCGCCAGCAGCTGGGCGGGGAGCACAGATACGCAGTATTTT. Translated: CASSWAGSTDTQYF.

V and J are TRBV7-2 and TRBJ1-6; no clear D gene. The germline V and J ends were trimmed by 3 bases and 7 bases, with 7 bases remaining between them. This CDR3 is built from 13 residues. CDR1 is SGHTA, CDR2 FQGNSA, per germline. The CDR3 protein is CASSFIRNSPLHF. DNA of the CDR3: TGTGCCAGCAGCTTTATACGGAATTCACCCCTCCACTTT.

The V and J genes are TRBV19 and TRBJ1-5, with D possibly TRBD1 on 5 matching bases. Trimming took off 3 bases at V and 5 bases at J, with 11 bases between the two ends. The CDR3 runs to 14 residues. Germline V CDR1 and CDR2: LNHDA, SQIVND (reference sequence). The CDR3 spells CASSISGSYQPQHF. Here the CDR3 DNA reads TGTGCCAGTAGTATCTCAGGGTCTTATCAGCCCCAGCATTTT.

The chain recombines TRBV20-1 with TRBJ1-2; D not certain. CDR3 length equals 10 residues. CDR1 is DFQATT, CDR2 SNEGSKA, per germline (reference sequence). Trimming pared 4 bases from V and 10 bases from J, leaving 10 bases between. The CDR3 DNA reads as TGCAGTGCTATGGACGTGCACTACACCTTC. It specifies CSAMDVHYTF.

The J gene is TRBJ2-1, the V gene TRBV11-1; D gene unclear. This CDR3 comprises 13 residues. The V gene's germline CDR1 is SGHAT and CDR2 FQDESV (reference sequence). V lost 0 bases to trimming and J lost 7 bases, with 7 bases between them. The DNA for the CDR3 is TGTGCCAGCAGCTTAGCACGGCGGAATGAGCAGTTCTTC. Its translation: CASSLARRNEQFF.

The V call is TRBV25-1, the J call TRBJ1-2, with 7 bases identical to TRBD1. This CDR3 comprises 18 residues. Trimming took 4 bases from V and 0 from J; bases not matched to a gene: 14. Germline CDR1 reads MGHDK; CDR2 reads SYGVNS. The CDR3 DNA is TGTGCCAGCAGTGGATGGACCAGGGGGGGAGAATCTAACTATGGCTACACCTTC. This translates into CASSGWTRGGESNYGYTF.

The DNA for the CDR3 is TGTGCCACCAGTTCCCCTAAGGAACCTGGAAACACCATATATTTT. Translated, it gives CATSSPKEPGNTIYF. The chain employs TRBV24-1 and TRBJ1-3; D uncertain. The germline V and J ends were trimmed by 6 bases and 2 bases, with 13 bases remaining between them. The CDR3 contains 15 residues. The germline V gene encodes CDR1 KGHDR and CDR2 SFDVKD.